This TCR beta chain was observed in a study of cytomegalovirus exposure and HLA in healthy donors. Turning to the study itself: The roughly 120 validation repertoires, a later analysis reported, used the same platform as the 600 to 700 first-cohort repertoires. Regarding the study as a whole: The study put around 180 TCR beta chains on its list as cytomegalovirus-associated. Most sequenced TCRs were rare (though some public TCRs occurred in many donors).

Here immunoSEQ multiplex PCR was the method, and the copy in TCRdb shows in-frame clones only, minus some. The data show 60,000 to 90,000 clones, around four fifths seen once. With regard to this clone: Its target is unknown.

The V and J ends lost 0 bases and 0 bases respectively, with 6 bases between them. The CDR3 is made up of 14 amino acids. Germline assignment: CDR1 SGDLS and CDR2 YYNGEE. Source material: PBMCs. The chain employs TRBV9 and TRBJ1-1; unclear D gene. The source of this sequence is a man aged 25-45 years in good health and CMV-seronegative. This chain's CDR3 is CASSVAPMNTEAFF. The CDR3 nucleotides are TGTGCCAGCAGCGTAGCCCCTATGAACACTGAAGCTTTCTTT.